The 13 T cell receptor beta chains presented below share a single source sample, sequenced in a study of cytomegalovirus exposure and HLA in healthy donors. With 60 Vbeta and 13 Jbeta primers, the PCR was carried out. Method: immunoSEQ multiplex PCR; TCRdb's copy keeps in-frame clones and lacks some. The sample holds about 160,000 clones, 87% seen once. Sequencing was performed on PBMCs. All receptors come from a woman in her thirties in good health and CMV-seronegative.

The V gene is TRBV11-3, the J gene TRBJ2-7; 7 bases align to TRBD1. The CDR3 has 14 residues. Per the germline V gene, CDR1 is SGHNT and CDR2 is YENEEA. After removal of 5 bases from V and 3 bases from J, the junction contained 7 bases not matched to a gene. The CDR3 is CASSLRAGGYEQYF. DNA for the CDR3: TGTGCCAGCAGCCTTAGGGCAGGGGGCTACGAGCAGTACTTC.

The chain is built from TRBV19 and TRBJ2-7; 10 bases match TRBD1. V was clipped by 5 bases and J by 7 bases; unmatched bases: 8. Per the germline V gene, CDR1 is LNHDA and CDR2 is SQIVND (reference sequence). This CDR3 region has 14 residues. The CDR3 sequence is CASSARDRGEEQYF. As DNA, the CDR3 is TGTGCCAGTAGTGCCCGGGACAGGGGCGAAGAGCAGTACTTC.

Only a few counts were recorded for this clone. This rearrangement joins TRBV29-1 to TRBJ2-5, with a possible D match to TRBD1 (6 bases). The J call may be in error: the DNA end matches TRBJ2-7 better. The germline gives CDR1 SQVTM, CDR2 ANQGSEA. The length of the CDR3 is 12 residues. In DNA, the CDR3 is TGCAGCGCCCAGGGCAGGGACAACGAGCAGTACTTC. Its protein product is CSAQGRDNEQYF.

The genes are TRBV27 and TRBJ2-7, with 10 bases identical to TRBD2. Germline CDR1 MNHEY, CDR2 SMNVEV (reference sequence). CDR3 length: 15 amino acids. V shed 5 bases and J 6 bases; nucleotides not matched to a gene: 10. DNA of the CDR3: TGTGCCAGCAGTCCAGAGCGGGAGGGCCTCCTCGAGCAGTACTTC. This codes for CASSPEREGLLEQYF.

The chain recombines TRBV19 with TRBJ2-1, with D maybe TRBD2 (6 bases). CDR3 size: 12 residues. Looked up from germline, CDR1 is LNHDA and CDR2 is SQIVND (reference sequence). V was shortened by 2 bases and J by 8 bases, with 7 bases between the two germline ends. The CDR3 DNA sequence: TGTGCCAGTAGTATAACGGGGGATGAGCAGTTCTTC. Protein sequence: CASSITGDEQFF.

CDR3 region: CASSLGGASTDTQYF. In DNA, the CDR3 is TGTGCCAGCAGCTTAGGCGGGGCTAGCACAGATACGCAGTATTTT. V is TRBV7-3 and J is TRBJ2-3; a weak D match, TRBD2 (6 bases). The CDR3 runs to 15 residues. The germline CDR1 and CDR2 sequences are SGHTA and FQGTGA. Trimming left V 2 bases short and J 0 bases short, with 9 bases between.

The V gene is TRBV7-8, the J gene TRBJ2-5; a possible D gene is TRBD1 (6 bases). CDR1 SGHVS and CDR2 FQNEAQ come from the germline V gene. The length of the CDR3 is 15 residues. V was clipped by 0 bases and J by 7 bases, with 15 bases between them. The CDR3 sequence is CASSLAGAGGGTQYF. CDR3 DNA sequence: TGTGCCAGCAGCTTAGCGGGGGCTGGGGGTGGGACCCAGTACTTC. Full variable domain (remainder filled in from reference TRBV7-8 and TRBJ2-5): GAGVSQSPRYKVAKRGQDVALRCDPISGHVSLFWYQQALGQGPEFLTYFQNEAQLDKSGLPSDRFFAERPEGSVSTLKIQRTQQEDSAVYLCASSLAGAGGGTQYFGPGTRLLVL.

The rearrangement uses TRBV15 and TRBJ1-2; 7 positions agree with TRBD1. The CDR3 is 16 residues long. Germline V gene data show CDR1 as LNHNV and CDR2 as YYDKDF (reference sequence). J gave up 8 bases and V 1 base, and 13 bases lay outside the gene matches. CDR3 residues: CATSRGAGQGVGGYTF. The CDR3 DNA follows: TGTGCCACCAGCAGAGGAGCAGGGCAGGGGGTGGGCGGCTACACCTTC. Full variable domain (remainder filled in from reference TRBV15 and TRBJ1-2): DAMVIQNPRYQVTQFGKPVTLSCSQTLNHNVMYWYQQKSSQAPKLLFHYYDKDFNNEADTPDNFQSRRPNTSFCFLDIRSPGLGDTAMYLCATSRGAGQGVGGYTFGSGTRLTVV.

V and J are TRBV5-4 and TRBJ2-2, with 8 bases fitting TRBD2. Trimming removed 4 bases from V and 4 bases from J; junction bases left unmatched: 9. Germline CDR1 and CDR2: SGHNT and YYREEE (reference sequence). This CDR3 is 16 amino acids long. CDR3 amino acids: CASSPGGVQPTGELFF. CDR3 in DNA: TGTGCCAGCAGCCCCGGGGGGGTTCAACCCACCGGGGAGCTGTTTTTT. The full variable domain, with the rest looked up from reference TRBV5-4 and TRBJ2-2, is ETGVTQSPTHLIKTRGQQVTLRCSSQSGHNTVSWYQQALGQGPQFIFQYYREEENGRGNFPPRFSGLQFPNYSSELNVNALELDDSALYLCASSPGGVQPTGELFFGEGSRLTVL.

This clone showed up just once. The chain has TRBV5-5 and TRBJ2-7; tentative D call: TRBD1 (5 bases). The CDR3 is 15 amino acids. V was shortened by 0 bases and J by 2 bases, with 12 bases between the two germline ends. Germline V lookup: CDR1 SGHKS, CDR2 YYEKEE (reference sequence). This chain's CDR3 is CASSLGVTVTYEQYF. In DNA, the CDR3 is TGTGCCAGCAGCTTGGGGGTGACAGTGACCTACGAGCAGTACTTC.

The V gene is TRBV7-9, the J gene TRBJ2-7; possibly TRBD1 for D (5 bases). CDR1 and CDR2 from the germline V gene are SEHNR and FQNEAQ (reference sequence). The CDR3 covers 13 residues. V was cut by 5 bases and J by 2 bases, with 10 bases left in between. The DNA of the CDR3 is TGTGCCAGCAGCCCCGACAGCCCCTACGAGCAGTACTTC. Translated: CASSPDSPYEQYF.

This sequence joins TRBV6-1 and TRBJ1-1; D uncertain. Per the germline V gene, CDR1 is MNHNS and CDR2 is SASEGT. Between the trimmed V and J ends, which lost 7 bases and 3 bases, there was a span of 18 bases. The CDR3 is 15 amino acids. CDR3 DNA: TGTGCCAGCACCTCATCGTGGACGAGGGACACTGAAGCTTTCTTT. It encodes CASTSSWTRDTEAFF.

The CDR3 DNA sequence: TGTGCCAGCAGTTTTTTCGGGACAGGGTTCAACGAGCAGTACTTC. It yields the protein CASSFFGTGFNEQYF. The gene calls are TRBV27 and TRBJ2-7; 9 bases agree with TRBD1. V trimming: 3 bases; J trimming: 5 bases; junction bases outside the gene matches: 8. CDR3 length equals 15 residues. CDR1 is MNHEY, CDR2 SMNVEV, per germline (reference sequence).